Following are 8 T cell receptor beta chains from one sample sequenced in a study of blood T cell repertoires in COVID-19. Clones were read by immunoSEQ multiplex PCR, and TCRdb kept only the in-frame ones, dropping some. The sample holds 150,000 to 200,000 clones, approximately 80% seen once. The sequenced material came from peripheral blood. The receptors stem from a woman in her seventies with COVID-19, enrolled during active disease.

The chain links TRBV29-1 to TRBJ2-3; possibly TRBD1 for D (5 bases). CDR3 length: 14 residues. The germline V gene has CDR1 SQVTM and CDR2 ANQGSEA. V lost 6 bases to trimming and J lost 2 bases, with 15 bases between them. The CDR3 nucleotides read TGCAGCGTGATGACAGCAACCCTCACAGATACGCAGTATTTT. It yields the protein CSVMTATLTDTQYF.

V is TRBV5-1 and J is TRBJ2-5; TRBD2 is a possible D gene (5 bases). Trimming stripped 4 bases from V and 5 bases from J, with 12 bases between. Germline V CDR1 and CDR2: SGHRS, YFSETQ. The CDR3 is 13 residues long. CDR3 region: CASSTGSRETQYF. CDR3 nucleotides: TGCGCCAGCAGCACGGGGAGTCGGGAGACCCAGTACTTC.

The chain has TRBV19 and TRBJ1-1, with 7 bases matching TRBD1. CDR3 length: 13 amino acids. The trim removed 11 bases at V and 1 base at J, leaving 7 bases unmatched. Per germline, CDR1 LNHDA and CDR2 SQIVND (reference sequence). In nucleotides, the CDR3 is TGTGCCTCTAGGGGACAGCCGAACACTGAAGCTTTCTTT. Translating gives CASRGQPNTEAFF.

V and J are TRBV27 and TRBJ2-1, with TRBD2 identical over 16 bases. CDR3 length equals 16 residues. V lost 2 bases to trimming and J lost 9 bases; unmatched junction nucleotides: 4. CDR1 is MNHEY and CDR2 is SMNVEV in the germline V gene (reference sequence). The CDR3 DNA reads as TGTGCCAGCAGTTTACCGGGACTAGCGGGAGGGAGTGAGCAGTTCTTC. Translating it yields CASSLPGLAGGSEQFF.

This chain joins TRBV7-8 and TRBJ1-3; D not certain. The V end lost 5 bases, the J end lost 0 bases, and 11 bases lay between the germline ends. The germline V gene encodes CDR1 SGHVS and CDR2 FQNEAQ. The CDR3 contains 15 residues. The CDR3 region is CASSLSTHSGNTIYF. The CDR3 region has the DNA TGTGCCAGCAGCCTCTCCACACACTCTGGAAACACCATATATTTT.

The gene calls are TRBV14 and TRBJ2-2; D call uncertain. Germline V gene lookup returns CDR1 SGHDN and CDR2 FVKESK. CDR3 length equals 13 residues. Trimming removed 2 bases from V and 5 bases from J, with 6 bases in between. CDR3 loop: CASSQRVTGELFF. CDR3 in DNA: TGTGCCAGCAGCCAACGGGTGACCGGGGAGCTGTTTTTT. Variable domain in full (rest from reference TRBV14 and TRBJ2-2): EAGVTQFPSHSVIEKGQTVTLRCDPISGHDNLYWYRRVMGKEIKFLLHFVKESKQDESGMPNNRFLAERTGGTYSTLKVQPAELEDSGVYFCASSQRVTGELFFGEGSRLTVL.

The V call is TRBV28, the J call TRBJ2-1, with D possibly TRBD2 on 6 matching bases. V dropped 6 bases and J dropped 3 bases, with 21 bases sitting between them. Germline CDR1 MDHEN, CDR2 SYDVKM. This CDR3 is 17 amino acids long. The CDR3: CASSSSKRDLLYNEQFF. In DNA form, the CDR3 reads TGTGCCAGCAGCTCTTCTAAAAGGGACTTGCTCTACAATGAGCAGTTCTTC.

The J gene is TRBJ1-1, the V gene TRBV19; tentative D call: TRBD1 (6 bases). The CDR3 contains 14 residues. V lost 4 bases and J lost 0, with 9 bases in between. Germline CDR1 LNHDA, CDR2 SQIVND (reference sequence). The CDR3 reads CASSRDTMNTEAFF. As DNA, the CDR3 is TGTGCCAGTAGTAGGGACACCATGAACACTGAAGCTTTCTTT.